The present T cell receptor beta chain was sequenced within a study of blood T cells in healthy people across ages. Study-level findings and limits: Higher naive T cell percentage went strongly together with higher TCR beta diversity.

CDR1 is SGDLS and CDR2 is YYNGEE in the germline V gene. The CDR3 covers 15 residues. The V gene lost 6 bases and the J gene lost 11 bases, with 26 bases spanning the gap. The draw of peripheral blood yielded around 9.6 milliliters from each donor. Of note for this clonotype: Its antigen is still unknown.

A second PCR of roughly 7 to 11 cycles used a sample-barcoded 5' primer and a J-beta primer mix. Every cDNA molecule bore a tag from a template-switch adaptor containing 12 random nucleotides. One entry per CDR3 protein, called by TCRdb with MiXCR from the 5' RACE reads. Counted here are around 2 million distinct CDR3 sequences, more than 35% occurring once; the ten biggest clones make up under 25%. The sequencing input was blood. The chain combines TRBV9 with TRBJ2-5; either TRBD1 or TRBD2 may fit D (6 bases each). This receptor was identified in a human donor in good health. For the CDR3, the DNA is TGTGCCAGCACCGCAAGGGGGGACCAATACAATGAGCAGTACTTC. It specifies CASTARGDQYNEQYF.